Described below is a single T cell receptor (beta chain) sequence and its context. The CDR3 totals 14 residues. J lost 3 bases, V lost 3 bases, and 4 bases had no gene match. The germline V gene has CDR1 SGHKS and CDR2 YYEKEE (reference sequence). Method: immunoSEQ multiplex PCR; TCRdb's copy keeps in-frame clones and lacks some. The table has 380,000 or so clones, about four fifths seen once. This sample was included in a study of Ad26.COV2.S vaccination and SARS-CoV-2 variants. Treatment: some 20 received Ad26.COV2.S at low or high dose, single or two shots; 5 received placebo; per-sample allocation not given. Specimens were obtained on day 63 following the first vaccine or placebo injection.

This sequence joins TRBV5-5 and TRBJ1-1; 8 positions match TRBD1. The specimen was peripheral blood, collected in a trial of Ad26.COV2.S vaccine versus placebo. This receptor was identified in a person between 18 and 65 years old who received the Ad26.COV2.S COVID-19 vaccine or a placebo. The CDR3 loop reads CASSWTGRYTEAFF. The CDR3 nucleotides are TGTGCCAGCAGCTGGACAGGGAGGTACACTGAAGCTTTCTTT.